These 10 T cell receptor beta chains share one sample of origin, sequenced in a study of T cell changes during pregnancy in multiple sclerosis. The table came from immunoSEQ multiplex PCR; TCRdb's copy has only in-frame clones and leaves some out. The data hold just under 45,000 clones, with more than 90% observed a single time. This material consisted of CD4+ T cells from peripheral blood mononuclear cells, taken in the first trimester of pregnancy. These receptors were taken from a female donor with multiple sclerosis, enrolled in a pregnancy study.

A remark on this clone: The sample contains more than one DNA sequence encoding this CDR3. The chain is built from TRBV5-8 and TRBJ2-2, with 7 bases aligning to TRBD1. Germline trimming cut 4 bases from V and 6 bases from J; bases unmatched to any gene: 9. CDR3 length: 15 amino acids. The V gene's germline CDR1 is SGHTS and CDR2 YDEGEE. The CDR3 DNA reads TGTGCCAGCAGCCTTAAGGGGGCGGGCGCCGGGGAGCTGTTTTTT. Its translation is CASSLKGAGAGELFF.

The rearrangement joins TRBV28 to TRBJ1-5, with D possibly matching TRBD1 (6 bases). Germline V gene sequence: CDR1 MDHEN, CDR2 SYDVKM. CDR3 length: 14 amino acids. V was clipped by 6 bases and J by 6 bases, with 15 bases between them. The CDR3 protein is CASSQTGGGQPQHF. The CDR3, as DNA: TGTGCCAGCAGCCAGACGGGGGGCGGTCAGCCCCAGCATTTT.

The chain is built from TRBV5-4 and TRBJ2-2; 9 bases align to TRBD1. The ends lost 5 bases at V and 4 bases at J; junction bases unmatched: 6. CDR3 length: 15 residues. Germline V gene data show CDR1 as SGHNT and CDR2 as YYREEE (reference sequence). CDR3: CASRAGQGTTGELFF. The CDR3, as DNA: TGTGCCAGCAGGGCGGGACAGGGCACCACCGGGGAGCTGTTTTTT.

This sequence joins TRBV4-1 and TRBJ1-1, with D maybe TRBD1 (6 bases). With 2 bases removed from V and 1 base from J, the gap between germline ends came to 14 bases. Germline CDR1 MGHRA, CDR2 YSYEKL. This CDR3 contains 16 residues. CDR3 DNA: TGCGCCAGCAGCCAAACCCTACGACAGGAGAACACTGAAGCTTTCTTT. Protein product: CASSQTLRQENTEAFF.

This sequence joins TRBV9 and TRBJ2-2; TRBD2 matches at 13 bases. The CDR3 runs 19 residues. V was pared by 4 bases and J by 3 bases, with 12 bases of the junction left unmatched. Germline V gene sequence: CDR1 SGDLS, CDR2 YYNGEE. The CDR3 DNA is TGTGCCAGCAGCACGGGACTAGCGGGATGGGGGCTCGACACCGGGGAGCTGTTTTTT. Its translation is CASSTGLAGWGLDTGELFF.

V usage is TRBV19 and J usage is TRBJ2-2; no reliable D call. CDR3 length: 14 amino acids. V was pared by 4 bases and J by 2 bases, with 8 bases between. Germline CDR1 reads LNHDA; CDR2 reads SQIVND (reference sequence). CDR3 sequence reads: CASSSRSNTGELFF. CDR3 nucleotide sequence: TGTGCCAGTAGTAGTAGGAGCAACACCGGGGAGCTGTTTTTT.

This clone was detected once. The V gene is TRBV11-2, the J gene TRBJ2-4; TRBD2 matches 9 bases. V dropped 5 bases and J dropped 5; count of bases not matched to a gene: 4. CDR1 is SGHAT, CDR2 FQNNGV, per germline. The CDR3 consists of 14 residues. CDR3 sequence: CASSQGLAENIQYF. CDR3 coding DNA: TGTGCCAGCAGCCAGGGACTAGCTGAAAACATTCAGTACTTC.

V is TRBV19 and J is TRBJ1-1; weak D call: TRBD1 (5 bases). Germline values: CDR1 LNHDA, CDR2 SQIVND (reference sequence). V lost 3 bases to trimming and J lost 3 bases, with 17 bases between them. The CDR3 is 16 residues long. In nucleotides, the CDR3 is TGTGCCAGTAGTATGCGAAGGCCTACGGGGGACACTGAAGCTTTCTTT. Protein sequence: CASSMRRPTGDTEAFF.

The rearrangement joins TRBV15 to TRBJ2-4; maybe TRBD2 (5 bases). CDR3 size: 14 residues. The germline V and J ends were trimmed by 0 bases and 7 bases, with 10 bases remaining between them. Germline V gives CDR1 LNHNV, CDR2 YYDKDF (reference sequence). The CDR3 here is CATSRDVGENIQYF. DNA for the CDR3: TGTGCCACCAGCAGAGATGTCGGGGAGAACATTCAGTACTTC.

In nucleotides, the CDR3 is TGTGCCAGCAGCTTCCGTTCAGGGGGCTCTACCTACGAGCAGTACTTC. The encoded protein is CASSFRSGGSTYEQYF. The V gene is TRBV7-2, the J gene TRBJ2-7; 8 bases are a match to TRBD1. V lost 3 bases, J lost 2 bases, and 9 bases stayed unmatched. The germline V gene has CDR1 SGHTA and CDR2 FQGNSA. This CDR3 contains 16 residues.